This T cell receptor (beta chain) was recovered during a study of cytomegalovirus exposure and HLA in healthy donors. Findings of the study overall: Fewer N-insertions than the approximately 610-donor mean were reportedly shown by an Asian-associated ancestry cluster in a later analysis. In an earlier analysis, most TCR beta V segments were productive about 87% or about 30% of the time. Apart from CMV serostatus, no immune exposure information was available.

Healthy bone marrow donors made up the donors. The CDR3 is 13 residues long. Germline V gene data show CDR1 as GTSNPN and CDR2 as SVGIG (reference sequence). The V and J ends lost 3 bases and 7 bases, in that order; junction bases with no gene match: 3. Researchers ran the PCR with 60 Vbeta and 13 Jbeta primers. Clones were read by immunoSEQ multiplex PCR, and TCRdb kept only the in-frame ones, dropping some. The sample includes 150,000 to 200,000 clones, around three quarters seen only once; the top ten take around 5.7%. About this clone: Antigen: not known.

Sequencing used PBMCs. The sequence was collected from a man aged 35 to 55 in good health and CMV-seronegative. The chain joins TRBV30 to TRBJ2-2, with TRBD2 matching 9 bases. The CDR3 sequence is CAWRGTSYGELFF. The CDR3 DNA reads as TGTGCCTGGAGAGGGACTAGCTACGGGGAGCTGTTTTTT.